Below, 3 T cell receptor beta chains from the same sample are listed, as sequenced in a study of early T cells in non-severe SARS-CoV-2 infection. TCRdb re-analysed the 5' RACE reads in MiXCR, keeping a single row per CDR3 protein. Here the sample spans about 90,000 distinct CDR3 sequences, 13% to 15% being singletons. Source material: whole blood. The source of these receptors is an adult who was a healthcare worker with PCR-confirmed SARS-CoV-2 infection or an uninfected control (not recorded which).

This clonotype was observed at least ten times. The chain combines TRBV28 with TRBJ2-5; 12 nucleotides line up with TRBD2. The CDR3 contains 16 residues. CDR1 MDHEN and CDR2 SYDVKM come from the germline V gene. J gave up 4 bases and V 4 bases, and 7 bases lay outside the gene matches. Here the CDR3 DNA reads TGTGCCAGCAGTTCCCCGACTAGCGGGAGTCGAGAGACCCAGTACTTC. This gives the protein CASSSPTSGSRETQYF. The complete variable domain, with remaining parts taken from reference TRBV28 and TRBJ2-5, reads DVKVTQSSRYLVKRTGEKVFLECVQDMDHENMFWYRQDPGLGLRLIYFSYDVKMKEKGDIPEGYSVSREKKERFSLILESASTNQTSMYLCASSSPTSGSRETQYFGPGTRLLVL.

The chain combines TRBV20-1 with TRBJ2-7, with 13 bases identical to TRBD2. V shed 0 bases and J 7 bases; nucleotides not matched to a gene: 6. CDR3 length: 15 amino acids. Per the germline V gene, CDR1 is DFQATT and CDR2 is SNEGSKA (reference sequence). CDR3: CSARDKLAGGEEQYF. CDR3 sequence (DNA): TGCAGTGCTAGAGATAAACTAGCGGGAGGGGAAGAGCAGTACTTC.

This clonotype showed up just a few times. V and J are TRBV10-2 and TRBJ1-2; D call uncertain. CDR1 and CDR2 (germline): WSHSY, SAAADI. This CDR3 comprises 14 residues. Between the trimmed V and J ends, which lost 2 bases and 4 bases, there was a span of 11 bases. CDR3 sequence: CASSEGTTAYGYTF. The CDR3 DNA is TGCGCCAGCAGTGAGGGCACCACCGCCTATGGCTACACCTTC.